This TCR beta chain was recorded in a study of cytomegalovirus exposure and HLA in healthy donors. The PCR was carried out with 60 Vbeta primers and 13 Jbeta primers. Data came from immunoSEQ multiplex PCR; TCRdb stores just in-frame clones and leaves some out. The data hold approximately 180,000 clones, with 65% to 80% observed a single time. The CDR3 runs to 13 residues. Germline lookup yields CDR1 SGHTA and CDR2 FQGTGA. V was cut by 5 bases and J by 6 bases, with 10 bases left in between. The specimen was PBMCs. The gene calls are TRBV7-3 and TRBJ2-2; the D gene is possibly TRBD2 (5 bases). The origin of this receptor is a woman aged 40 to 50 in good health and CMV-seronegative. CDR3: CASSLRVSGELFF. DNA of the CDR3: TGTGCCAGCAGCCTGAGGGTGTCCGGGGAGCTGTTTTTT.